The clone carrying this TCR beta chain was seen at least ten times. What it binds is unknown. The entry originates in a study of identical twins. Study-level results: Analyses of zero insertions could be partly confounded by invariant MAIT and iNKT cells. There were fewer insertions in abundant cord blood beta clonotypes, but memory repertoires showed no such pattern.

The V end lost 1 base, the J end lost 5 bases, and 8 bases lay between the germline ends. The V gene's germline CDR1 is MGHRA and CDR2 YSYEKL. The CDR3 contains 13 residues. A template switching step contributed a universal primer site, while unique molecular identifiers were present in the cDNA. TCRdb re-derived calls from the 5' RACE reads in MiXCR, one entry per CDR3 protein. The table records around 280,000 distinct CDR3 sequences, under 9% of them present only once. These data were likewise used in another study, on yellow fever vaccine responses in identical twins. This second study notes: Twins' vaccine T cell response reportedly gave the appearance of partial convergence and partial personalization.

The clonotype comes from a woman aged 18-29 years in good health. The material sequenced was memory (CD45RO+) T cells sorted from blood. The V and J genes are TRBV4-1 and TRBJ1-1; D is perhaps TRBD1 (6 bases). The CDR3 here is CASSQVTGTEAFF. CDR3 in DNA: TGCGCCAGCAGCCAAGTAACAGGGACTGAAGCTTTCTTT.